The rows below give T cell receptor beta chains drawn from one sample of a study of T cells of healthy individuals. Via MiXCR, TCRdb re-called the 5' RACE reads, giving one row per CDR3 protein. The sample lists some 82,000 distinct CDR3 sequences, approximately 5.4% seen once, with around 6.9% in the top ten. The receptor source for this set is a female donor in good health. Each CDR3 is given with its conserved first and last residue. Each record gives: CDR3 DNA, CDR3 protein, V gene, D gene, J gene, clone size. The D gene is left open where the match is weak. Clone size is shown for a subset of rows, as once, few, many or a class of expanded clone.

DNA: TGTGCCAGCATGACTGGGGGGGGCGTCTACAATGAGCAGTTCTTC
CDR3: CASMTGGGVYNEQFF
V: TRBV28
D: .
J: TRBJ2-1
size: many

DNA: TGTGCCAGCAGTTACTCACGGATAGGGAGCACTGAAGCTTTCTTT
CDR3: CASSYSRIGSTEAFF
V: TRBV6-5
D: .
J: TRBJ1-1
size: many

DNA: TGTGCCAGCTCACCACCGGGGAGCCGTACCTACGAGCAGTACTTC
CDR3: CASSPPGSRTYEQYF
V: TRBV18
D: .
J: TRBJ2-7
size: many

DNA: TGTGCCAGCAGTCGTCACCTATTCTACGAGCAGTACTTC
CDR3: CASSRHLFYEQYF
V: TRBV12-3/TRBV12-4
D: .
J: TRBJ2-7
size: many

DNA: TGTGCCAGCAGCTTAGATCGAGGGGGTCGGGATTTCTTC
CDR3: CASSLDRGGRDFF
V: TRBV11-2
D: .
J: TRBJ2-1
size: few

DNA: TGTGCCAGCAGTGCCCGGACTAGCCCTTCCGGGGAGCTGTTTTTT
CDR3: CASSARTSPSGELFF
V: TRBV12-3/TRBV12-4
D: TRBD2
J: TRBJ2-2
size: many

DNA: TGTGCCAGCAGTGAAGCGCTTGGGGACAGGGACACCGGGGAGCTGTTTTTT
CDR3: CASSEALGDRDTGELFF
V: TRBV6-1
D: TRBD1
J: TRBJ2-2
size: many

DNA: TGCAGTGCTAGTGCGGACAGGGGGTATTACGAGCAGTACTTC
CDR3: CSASADRGYYEQYF
V: TRBV20-1
D: TRBD1
J: TRBJ2-7
size: many

DNA: TGTGCCAGCAGTTTATTGGGGGAGGGTAACACCGGGGAGCTGTTTTTT
CDR3: CASSLLGEGNTGELFF
V: TRBV27
D: TRBD2
J: TRBJ2-2
size: .

DNA: TGTGCCAGCAGCCCCTCAACTAATGAAAAACTGTTTTTT
CDR3: CASSPSTNEKLFF
V: TRBV5-6
D: .
J: TRBJ1-4
size: many

DNA: TGTGCCAGCAGCTCCCCCCGCGACAAATACACTGAAGCTTTCTTT
CDR3: CASSSPRDKYTEAFF
V: TRBV27
D: .
J: TRBJ1-1
size: few

DNA: TGTGCCAGCAGTTTAGCTCCTAGCGCCTACGAGCAGTACTTC
CDR3: CASSLAPSAYEQYF
V: TRBV12-3/TRBV12-4
D: .
J: TRBJ2-7
size: few

DNA: TGTGCCAGCAGCTTAACTAGGCGGGAGGGCCCTAGCGAGCAGTACTTC
CDR3: CASSLTRREGPSEQYF
V: TRBV7-2
D: TRBD2
J: TRBJ2-7
size: .

DNA: TGTGCCAGCAGATCCGGGCACCCGGGGGACGGGTCCAAAAACATACAGTACTTC
CDR3: CASRSGHPGDGSKNIQYF
V: TRBV7-9
D: .
J: TRBJ2-4
size: many

DNA: TGTGCCACCCGAAGCGGGAATGGGAATGAGCAGTTCTTC
CDR3: CATRSGNGNEQFF
V: TRBV5-4
D: TRBD2
J: TRBJ2-1
size: many

DNA: TGTGCCAGCAGTGACGGACCCCTGGAGCCCCAGCATTTT
CDR3: CASSDGPLEPQHF
V: TRBV6-1
D: .
J: TRBJ1-5
size: many

DNA: TGCAGTGCTACCAGCTTAGAAGAAAGAGACGAGCAGTACTTC
CDR3: CSATSLEERDEQYF
V: TRBV20-1
D: .
J: TRBJ2-7
size: many

DNA: TGTGCCAGCAGCCTATTATGGACAGGGATCCACGAGCAGTACTTC
CDR3: CASSLLWTGIHEQYF
V: TRBV3-1
D: TRBD1
J: TRBJ2-7
size: .

DNA: TGTGCCAGCAGCTTAGTCCCTCGGCGGGAGACCCAGTACTTC
CDR3: CASSLVPRRETQYF
V: TRBV7-2
D: .
J: TRBJ2-5
size: many

DNA: TGTGCCAGCAGCTCAGGGGGTTCCTACGAGCAGTACTTC
CDR3: CASSSGGSYEQYF
V: TRBV7-9
D: TRBD1
J: TRBJ2-7
size: many